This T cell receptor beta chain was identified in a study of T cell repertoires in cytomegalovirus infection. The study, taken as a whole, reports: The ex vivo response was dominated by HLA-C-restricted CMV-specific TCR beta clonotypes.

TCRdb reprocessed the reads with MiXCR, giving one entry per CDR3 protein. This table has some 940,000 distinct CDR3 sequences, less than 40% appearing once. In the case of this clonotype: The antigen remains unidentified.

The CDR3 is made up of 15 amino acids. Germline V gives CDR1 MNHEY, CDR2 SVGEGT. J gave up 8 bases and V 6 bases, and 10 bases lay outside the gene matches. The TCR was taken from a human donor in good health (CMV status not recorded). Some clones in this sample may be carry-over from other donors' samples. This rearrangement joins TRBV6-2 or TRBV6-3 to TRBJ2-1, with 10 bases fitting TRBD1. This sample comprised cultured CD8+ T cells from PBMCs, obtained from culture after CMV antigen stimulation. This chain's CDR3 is CASSSPGQGSHEQFF. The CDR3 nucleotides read TGTGCCAGCAGCTCCCCGGGACAGGGGTCCCATGAGCAGTTCTTC.